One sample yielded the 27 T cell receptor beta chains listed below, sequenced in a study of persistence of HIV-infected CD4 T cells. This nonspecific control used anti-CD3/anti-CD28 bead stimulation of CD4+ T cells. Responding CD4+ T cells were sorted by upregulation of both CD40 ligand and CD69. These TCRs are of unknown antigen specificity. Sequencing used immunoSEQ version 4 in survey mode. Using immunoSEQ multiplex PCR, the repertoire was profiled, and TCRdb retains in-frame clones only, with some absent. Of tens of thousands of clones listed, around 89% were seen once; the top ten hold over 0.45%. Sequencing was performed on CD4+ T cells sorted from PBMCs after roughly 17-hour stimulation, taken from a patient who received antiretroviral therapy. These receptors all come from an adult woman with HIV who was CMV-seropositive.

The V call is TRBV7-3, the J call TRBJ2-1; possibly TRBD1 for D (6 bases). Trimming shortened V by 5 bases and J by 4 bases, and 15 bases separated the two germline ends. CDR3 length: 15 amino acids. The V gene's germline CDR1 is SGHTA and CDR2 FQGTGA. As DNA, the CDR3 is TGTGCCAGCAGCCCCCGGCAGGGGCAATACAATGAGCAGTTCTTC. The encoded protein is CASSPRQGQYNEQFF.

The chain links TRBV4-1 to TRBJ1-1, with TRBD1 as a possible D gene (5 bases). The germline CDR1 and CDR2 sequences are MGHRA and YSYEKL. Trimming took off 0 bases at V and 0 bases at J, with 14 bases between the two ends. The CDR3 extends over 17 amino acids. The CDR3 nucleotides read TGCGCCAGCAGCCAAGATTGGAGGGGCCGCCTGAACACTGAAGCTTTCTTT. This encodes CASSQDWRGRLNTEAFF.

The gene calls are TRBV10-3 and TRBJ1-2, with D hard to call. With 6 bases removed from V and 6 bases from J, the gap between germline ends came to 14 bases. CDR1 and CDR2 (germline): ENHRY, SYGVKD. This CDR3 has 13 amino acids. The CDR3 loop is CAISYRPQNGYTF. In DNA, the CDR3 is TGTGCCATCAGCTACAGACCGCAGAATGGCTACACCTTC.

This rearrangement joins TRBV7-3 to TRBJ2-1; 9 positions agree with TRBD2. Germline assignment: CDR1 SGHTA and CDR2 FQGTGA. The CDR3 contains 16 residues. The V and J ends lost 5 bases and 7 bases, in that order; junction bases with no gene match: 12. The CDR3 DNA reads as TGTGCCAGCAGCAGAATTAGCGGGGGAGCGCTAAATGAGCAGTTCTTC. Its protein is CASSRISGGALNEQFF.

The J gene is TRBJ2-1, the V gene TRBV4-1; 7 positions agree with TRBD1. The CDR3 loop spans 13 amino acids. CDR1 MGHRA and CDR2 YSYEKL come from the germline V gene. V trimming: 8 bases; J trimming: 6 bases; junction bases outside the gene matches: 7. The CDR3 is CASSLSGGNEQFF. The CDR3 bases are TGCGCCAGCTCCCTTTCAGGGGGCAATGAGCAGTTCTTC.

CDR3 sequence: CASSQDRGGAVSTDTQYF. In DNA, the CDR3 is TGTGCCAGCAGCCAAGATCGGGGGGGGGCTGTTAGCACAGATACGCAGTATTTT. The rearrangement links TRBV4-2 to TRBJ2-3, with 8 bases matching TRBD2. Trimming at V came to 0 bases and at J to 0 bases, leaving 8 bases not matched to a gene. Looked up from germline, CDR1 is LGHNA and CDR2 is YNFKEQ. The CDR3 consists of 18 residues.

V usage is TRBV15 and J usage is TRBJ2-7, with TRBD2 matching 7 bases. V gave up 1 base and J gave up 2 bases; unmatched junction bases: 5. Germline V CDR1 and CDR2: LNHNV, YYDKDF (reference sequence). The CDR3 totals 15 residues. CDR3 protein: CATSRGGGGTYEQYV. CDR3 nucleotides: TGTGCCACCAGCAGAGGGGGCGGGGGTACCTACGAGCAGTACGTC.

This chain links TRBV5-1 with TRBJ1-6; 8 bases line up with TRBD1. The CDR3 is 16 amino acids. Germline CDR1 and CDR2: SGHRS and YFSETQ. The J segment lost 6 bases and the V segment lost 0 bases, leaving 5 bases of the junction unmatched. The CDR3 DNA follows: TGCGCCAGCAGCTTGGCCGGACAGGGCTTTAATTCACCCCTCCACTTT. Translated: CASSLAGQGFNSPLHF.

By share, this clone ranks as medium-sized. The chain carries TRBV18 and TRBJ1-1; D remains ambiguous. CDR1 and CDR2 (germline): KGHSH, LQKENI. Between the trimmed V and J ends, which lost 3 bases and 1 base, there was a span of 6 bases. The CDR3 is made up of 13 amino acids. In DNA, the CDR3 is TGTGCCAGCTCACCGGCACAGAACACTGAAGCTTTCTTT. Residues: CASSPAQNTEAFF. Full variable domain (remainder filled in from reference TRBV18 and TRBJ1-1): NAGVMQNPRHLVRRRGQEARLRCSPMKGHSHVYWYRQLPEEGLKFMVYLQKENIIDESGMPKERFSAEFPKEGPSILRIQQVVRGDSAAYFCASSPAQNTEAFFGQGTRLTVV.

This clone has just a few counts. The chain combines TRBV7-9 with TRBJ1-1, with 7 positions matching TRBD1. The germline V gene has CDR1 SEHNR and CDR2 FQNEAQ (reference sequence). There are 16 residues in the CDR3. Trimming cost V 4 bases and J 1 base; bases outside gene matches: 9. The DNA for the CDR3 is TGTGCCAGCAGCTCGACCGACAGGGTGGGGAACACTGAAGCTTTCTTT. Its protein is CASSSTDRVGNTEAFF. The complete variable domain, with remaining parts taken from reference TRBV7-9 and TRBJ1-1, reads DTGVSQNPRHKITKRGQNVTFRCDPISEHNRLYWYRQTLGQGPEFLTYFQNEAQLEKSRLLSDRFSAERPKGSFSTLEIQRTEQGDSAMYLCASSSTDRVGNTEAFFGQGTRLTVV.

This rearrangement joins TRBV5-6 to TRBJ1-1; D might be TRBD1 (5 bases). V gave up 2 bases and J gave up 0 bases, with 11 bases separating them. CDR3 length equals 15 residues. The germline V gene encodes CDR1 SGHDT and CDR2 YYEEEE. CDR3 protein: CASSLIDRMNTEAFF. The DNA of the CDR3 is TGTGCCAGCAGCTTAATCGACAGAATGAACACTGAAGCTTTCTTT. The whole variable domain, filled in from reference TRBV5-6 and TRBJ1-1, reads DAGVTQSPTHLIKTRGQQVTLRCSPKSGHDTVSWYQQALGQGPQFIFQYYEEEERQRGNFPDRFSGHQFPNYSSELNVNALLLGDSALYLCASSLIDRMNTEAFFGQGTRLTVV.

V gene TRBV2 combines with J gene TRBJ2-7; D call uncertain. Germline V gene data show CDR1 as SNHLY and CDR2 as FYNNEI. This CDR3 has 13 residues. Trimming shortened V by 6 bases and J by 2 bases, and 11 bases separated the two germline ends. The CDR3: CASRADGTYEQYF. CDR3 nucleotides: TGTGCCAGCAGGGCTGACGGCACCTACGAGCAGTACTTC.

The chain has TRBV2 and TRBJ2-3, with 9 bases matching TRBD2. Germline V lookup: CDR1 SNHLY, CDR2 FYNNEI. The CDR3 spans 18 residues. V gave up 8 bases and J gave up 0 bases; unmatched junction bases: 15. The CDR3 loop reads CASFKELAGLLSTDTQYF. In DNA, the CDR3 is TGTGCCAGCTTTAAGGAGCTAGCGGGATTACTAAGCACAGATACGCAGTATTTT.

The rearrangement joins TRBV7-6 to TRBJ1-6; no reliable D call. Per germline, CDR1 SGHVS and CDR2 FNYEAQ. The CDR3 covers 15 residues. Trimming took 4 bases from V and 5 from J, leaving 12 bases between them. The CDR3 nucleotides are TGTGCCAGCAGCTCGCGAGGGATGCATAATTCACCCCTCCACTTT. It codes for CASSSRGMHNSPLHF.

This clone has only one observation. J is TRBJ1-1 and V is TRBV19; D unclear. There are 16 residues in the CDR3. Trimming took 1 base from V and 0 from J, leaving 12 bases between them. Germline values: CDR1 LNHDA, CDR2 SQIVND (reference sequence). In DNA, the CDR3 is TGTGCCAGTAGTATAGCTAGGACGGCCCTGAACACTGAAGCTTTCTTT. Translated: CASSIARTALNTEAFF.

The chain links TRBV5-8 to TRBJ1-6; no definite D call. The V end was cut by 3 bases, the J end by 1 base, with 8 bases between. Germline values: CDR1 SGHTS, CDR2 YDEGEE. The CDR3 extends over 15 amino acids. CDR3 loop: CASSSGGSYNSPLHF. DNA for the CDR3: TGTGCCAGCAGCTCAGGAGGGTCCTATAATTCACCCCTCCACTTT.

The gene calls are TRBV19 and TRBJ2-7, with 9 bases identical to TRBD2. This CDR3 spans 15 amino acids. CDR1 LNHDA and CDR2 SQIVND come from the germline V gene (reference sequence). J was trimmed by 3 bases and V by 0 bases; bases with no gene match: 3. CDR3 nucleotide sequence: TGTGCCAGTAGTATAGAGGCTAGCGGGGTCTACGAGCAGTACTTC. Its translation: CASSIEASGVYEQYF. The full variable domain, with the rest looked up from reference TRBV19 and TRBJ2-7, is DGGITQSPKYLFRKEGQNVTLSCEQNLNHDAMYWYRQDPGQGLRLIYYSQIVNDFQKGDIAEGYSVSREKKESFPLTVTSAQKNPTAFYLCASSIEASGVYEQYFGPGTRLTVT.

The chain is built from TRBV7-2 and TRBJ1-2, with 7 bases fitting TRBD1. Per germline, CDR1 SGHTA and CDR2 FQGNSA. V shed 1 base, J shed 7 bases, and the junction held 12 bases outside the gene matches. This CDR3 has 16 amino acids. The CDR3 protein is CASSLEGAAKIGGYTF. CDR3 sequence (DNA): TGTGCCAGCAGCTTAGAGGGGGCGGCTAAGATTGGTGGCTACACCTTC.

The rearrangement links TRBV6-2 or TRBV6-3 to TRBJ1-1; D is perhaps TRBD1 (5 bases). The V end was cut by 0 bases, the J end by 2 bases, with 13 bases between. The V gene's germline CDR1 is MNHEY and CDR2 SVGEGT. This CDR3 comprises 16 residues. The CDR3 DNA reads TGTGCCAGCAGTTACTCTGAGACAGTAGTAAACACTGAAGCTTTCTTT. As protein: CASSYSETVVNTEAFF.

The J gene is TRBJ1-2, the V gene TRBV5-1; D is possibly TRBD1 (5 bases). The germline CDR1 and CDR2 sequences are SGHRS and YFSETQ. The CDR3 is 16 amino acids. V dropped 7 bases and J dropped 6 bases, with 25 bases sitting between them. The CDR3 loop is CASQLGSTSGADGYTF. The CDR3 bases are TGCGCCAGCCAGCTTGGAAGTACAAGCGGGGCAGATGGCTACACCTTC.

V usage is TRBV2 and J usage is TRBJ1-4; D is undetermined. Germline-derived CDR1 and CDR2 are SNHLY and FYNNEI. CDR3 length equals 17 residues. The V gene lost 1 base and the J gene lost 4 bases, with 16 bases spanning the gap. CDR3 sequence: CASSEGAAYEVNEKLFF. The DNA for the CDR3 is TGTGCCAGCAGTGAAGGGGCAGCCTACGAGGTTAATGAAAAACTGTTTTTT.

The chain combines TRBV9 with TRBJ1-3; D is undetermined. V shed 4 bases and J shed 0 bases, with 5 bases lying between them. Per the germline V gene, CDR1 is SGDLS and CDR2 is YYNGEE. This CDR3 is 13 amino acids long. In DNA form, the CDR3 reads TGTGCCAGCAGCTTGTACTCTGGAAACACCATATATTTT. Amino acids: CASSLYSGNTIYF.

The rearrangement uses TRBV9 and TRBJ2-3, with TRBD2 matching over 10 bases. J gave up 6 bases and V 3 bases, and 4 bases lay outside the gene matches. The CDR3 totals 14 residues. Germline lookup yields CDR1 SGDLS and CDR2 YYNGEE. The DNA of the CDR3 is TGTGCCAGCAGCGCTAGCGGGGGCAGGGATACGCAGTATTTT. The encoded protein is CASSASGGRDTQYF.

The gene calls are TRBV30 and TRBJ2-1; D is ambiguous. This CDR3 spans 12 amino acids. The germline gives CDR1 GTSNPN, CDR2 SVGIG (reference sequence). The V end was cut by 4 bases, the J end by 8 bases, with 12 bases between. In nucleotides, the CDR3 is TGTGCCTGGAATCTGGGTGGCGATGAGCAGTTCTTC. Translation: CAWNLGGDEQFF.

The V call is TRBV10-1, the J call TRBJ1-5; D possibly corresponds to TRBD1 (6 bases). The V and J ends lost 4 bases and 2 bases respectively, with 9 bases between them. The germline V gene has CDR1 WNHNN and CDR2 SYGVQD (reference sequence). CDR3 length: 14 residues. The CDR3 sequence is CASSAGAGNQPQHF. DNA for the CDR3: TGCGCCAGCAGTGCGGGGGCTGGCAATCAGCCCCAGCATTTT.

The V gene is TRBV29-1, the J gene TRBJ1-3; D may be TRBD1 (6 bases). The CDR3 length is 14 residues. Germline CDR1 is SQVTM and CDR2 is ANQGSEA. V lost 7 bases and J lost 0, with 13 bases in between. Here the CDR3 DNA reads TGCAGCGCGGACAGTGGGGTCTCTGGAAACACCATATATTTT. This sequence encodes CSADSGVSGNTIYF.

CDR3 protein: CASSSRQGAGTEAFF. The CDR3 DNA follows: TGTGCCAGCAGCTCTCGACAGGGGGCAGGCACTGAAGCTTTCTTT. V is TRBV13 and J is TRBJ1-1; 10 nucleotides match TRBD1. This CDR3 spans 15 amino acids. V lost 4 bases and J lost 4; bases outside the gene matches: 6. The germline CDR1 and CDR2 sequences are PRHDT and FYEKMQ (reference sequence). The full variable domain, completed using reference TRBV13 and TRBJ1-1, is AAGVIQSPRHLIKEKRETATLKCYPIPRHDTVYWYQQGPGQDPQFLISFYEKMQSDKGSIPDRFSAQQFSDYHSELNMSSLELGDSALYFCASSSRQGAGTEAFFGQGTRLTVV.